Listed below are T cell receptor beta chains from one sample, sequenced in a study of cytotoxic CD8 clonotypes in ibrutinib-treated CLL. The assay was immunoSEQ multiplex PCR, and TCRdb's table has in-frame clones only and misses some. The table shows fewer than 4,500 clones, with 65% to 90% occurring only once. This specimen was PBMCs, taken before ibrutinib treatment. All receptors derive from a human donor with chronic lymphocytic leukemia. The conserved cysteine and the conserved F or W are not part of the CDR3 here. A D gene is named only where the DNA matches it firmly. Size values are once, few and many counts, or a class for expanded clones, and some rows have none.

size | D | V | CDR3
NA | TRBD1 | TRBV6-6 | ASSSRTGEGETQY
once | TRBD1 | TRBV11-2 | ASSVGTANSNQPQH
once | TRBD1 | TRBV6-5 | ASSSFRDRGAEAF
NA | TRBD2 | TRBV10-2 | ASILAGGHEQF
NA | NA | TRBV5-1 | ASSQTGNTIY
NA | NA | TRBV7-3 | ASSLASGTHNEQF
NA | NA | TRBV9 | ASSVGTLPYEQY
NA | NA | TRBV28 | ASSSPGLYTMEQF
NA | TRBD1 | TRBV28 | ASSPPTTGADEKLF
NA | NA | TRBV5-4 | ASSLRQQGSEQY
NA | TRBD2 | TRBV5-1 | ASSFAQTSGFTREQF
once | NA | TRBV11-2 | ASATGTPKETQY
NA | NA | TRBV7-9 | ASSLDVTNGYT
NA | NA | TRBV15 | ATSRGSRCGKIYGYT
NA | NA | TRBV29-1 | SGGSPELGYT
NA | TRBD2 | TRBV13 | ASSLGGITDTQY
NA | TRBD1 | TRBV4-2 | ASSQDVTGKGYGYT
NA | NA | TRBV7-9 | ASTPGQRNTIY
NA | TRBD1 | TRBV2 | ASRPGQGAGNTIY
NA | TRBD2 | TRBV5-1 | ASGTSGYEQY
NA | NA | TRBV30 | AWRGSPVGETQY
once | TRBD1 | TRBV6-5 | ASRPGQGSTDTQY
NA | NA | TRBV5-6 | ASSSPYRTNTGELF
medium-sized | TRBD1 | TRBV27 | ASSLGQFGETQY
NA | NA | TRBV5-1 | ASSYGTTGELF
NA | NA | TRBV19 | ASSLPGQILF
once | TRBD2 | TRBV11-2 | ASRLTSGRSYEQY
NA | NA | TRBV14 | ASSQAQGRRYGYT
NA | TRBD1 | TRBV7-8 | ASSWLGQGGGEKLF
NA | TRBD2 | TRBV28 | ASLEASGRVTQY
NA | NA | TRBV29-1 | SVEDLETQY
once | NA | TRBV19 | ASSIQTGTYEQY
NA | NA | TRBV2 | ASTTRRGEKLF
NA | TRBD1 | TRBV25-1 | ASSATHSEGAGELF
NA | TRBD1 | TRBV7-6 | ASSLGTGAYEQY
once | TRBD2 | TRBV9 | ASSVGLATRRGGQETQY
NA | NA | TRBV5-1 | ASSLDPELTQELF
NA | TRBD1 | TRBV30 | AWSPQGNHGYT
few | TRBD1 | TRBV2 | ASRGQAETQY
NA | NA | TRBV9 | ASSASWDGASGANVLT
NA | TRBD1 | TRBV18 | ASSNPTGGNTGELF
NA | NA | TRBV29-1 | SVEENRGKGTEAF
NA | NA | TRBV2 | ASNPGTDYGYT
NA | NA | TRBV7-5 | ARSGGGQAPSYNEQF
NA | TRBD1 | TRBV30 | AWSGSGTGGEKLF
NA | NA | TRBV6-4 | ASRDDTNYGYT
NA | NA | TRBV29-1 | SVDGQGLVAGETQY
NA | NA | TRBV11-2 | ASRLAQGTGELF
NA | TRBD2 | TRBV7-7 | ASSLASSGREETQY
NA | TRBD1 | TRBV10-3 | AIRWDRDSYEQF